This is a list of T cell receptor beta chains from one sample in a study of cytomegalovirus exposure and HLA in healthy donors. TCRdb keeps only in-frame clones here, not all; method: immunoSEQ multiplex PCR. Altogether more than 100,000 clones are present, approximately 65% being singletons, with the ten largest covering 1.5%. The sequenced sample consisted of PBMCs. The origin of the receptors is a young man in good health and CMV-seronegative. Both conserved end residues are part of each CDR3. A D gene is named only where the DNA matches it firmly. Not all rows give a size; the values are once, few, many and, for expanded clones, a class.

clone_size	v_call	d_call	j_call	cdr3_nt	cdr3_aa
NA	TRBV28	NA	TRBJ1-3	TGTGCCAGCAGTTTTTTCGCTGGAAACACCATATATTTT	CASSFFAGNTIYF
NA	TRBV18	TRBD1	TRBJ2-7	TGTGCCAGCTCACCACCGGGACAGGGGTACTACGAGCAGTACTTC	CASSPPGQGYYEQYF
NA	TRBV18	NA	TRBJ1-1	TGTGCCAGCTCACCACGCGATTTACGGAACACTGAAGCTTTCTTT	CASSPRDLRNTEAFF
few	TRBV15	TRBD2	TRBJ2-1	TGTGCCACCAGCAGAGATCTCGGCGGGAGGGTCAATGAGCAGTTCTTC	CATSRDLGGRVNEQFF
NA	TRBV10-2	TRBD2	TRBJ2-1	TGCGCCAGCAGTGAGTCTCGTGCTAGCGGCCAACGCTTAGGGCTCTTC	CASSESRASGQRLGLF
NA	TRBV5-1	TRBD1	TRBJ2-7	TGCGCCAGCAGCCTGTCCGGGACAGGGACCTACGAGCAGTACTTC	CASSLSGTGTYEQYF
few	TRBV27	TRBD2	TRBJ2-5	TGTGCCAGCAGTTCGGGACTAGCGGGAGATCGAGAGCAGTACTTC	CASSSGLAGDREQYF
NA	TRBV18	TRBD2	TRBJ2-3	TGTGCCAGCTCACCACTCCCGCGGGGGGACCCAGATACGCAGTATTTT	CASSPLPRGDPDTQYF
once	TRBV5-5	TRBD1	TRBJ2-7	TGTGCCAGCAGCTGGACTTGGGACAGCTCCTACGAGCAGTACTTC	CASSWTWDSSYEQYF
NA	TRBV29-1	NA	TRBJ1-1	TGCAGCGTTGGGACAGCGCATTTGAACACTGAAGCTTTCTTT	CSVGTAHLNTEAFF
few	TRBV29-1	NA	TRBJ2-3	TGCAGCGTTGAGGGTACGCGGGACTCCTCCACAGATACGCAGTATTTT	CSVEGTRDSSTDTQYF
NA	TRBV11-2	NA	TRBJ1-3	TGTGCCAGCAGCTTTAAGGGGTCTGGAAACACCATATATTTT	CASSFKGSGNTIYF
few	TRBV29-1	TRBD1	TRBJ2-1	TGCAGCGTTACGACAGGGGTCTCCTACAATGAGCAGTTCTTC	CSVTTGVSYNEQFF
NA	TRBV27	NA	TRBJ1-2	TGTGCCAGCGCGCGGGGGGACGACGATGGCTACACCTTC	CASARGDDDGYTF
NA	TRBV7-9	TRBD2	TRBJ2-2	TGTGCCAGCAGCTCCCTACCTAGCGGGAGGAACACCGGGGAGCTGTTTTTT	CASSSLPSGRNTGELFF
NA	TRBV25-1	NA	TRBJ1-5	TGTGCCAGCAGTGAATCAGGGTTATATCAGCCCCAGCATTTT	CASSESGLYQPQHF
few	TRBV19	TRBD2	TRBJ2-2	TGTGCCAGTAGTTTACTAGCGGGCACCGGGGAGCTGTTTTTT	CASSLLAGTGELFF
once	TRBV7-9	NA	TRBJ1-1	TGTGCCAGCAGCCGGCGGGGGGTTGGCGCTTTCTTT	CASSRRGVGAFF
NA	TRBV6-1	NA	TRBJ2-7	TGTGCCAGCAGGGCGGAACCTTCCTACGAGCAGTACTTC	CASRAEPSYEQYF